This T cell receptor beta chain comes out of a study of cytomegalovirus exposure and HLA in healthy donors. The study's findings and limits: In terms of immune exposure information, only CMV serostatus was available. Donors were assumed by presence/absence analyses to have roughly uniform sequencing depth. In a later analysis, a missense DCLRE1C variant was linked to TCR beta V- and J-gene trimming. Clonal expansion was found to be greater in HLA-associated TCR beta chains than in equally common others in a later analysis.

PCR used 60 Vbeta primers and 13 Jbeta primers. The method was immunoSEQ multiplex PCR; TCRdb's version includes in-frame clones alone and lacks a portion of them. The sample carries fewer than 120,000 clones, just over 75% recorded once. The CDR3 contains 15 residues. Germline CDR1 reads MNHNS; CDR2 reads SASEGT. V shed 5 bases and J 0 bases; nucleotides not matched to a gene: 3. On this clone itself: Antigen specificity is unknown.

The receptor comes from a man younger than 45 in good health and CMV-seropositive. The material sequenced was PBMCs. This sequence joins TRBV6-1 and TRBJ2-7; 11 nucleotides line up with TRBD1. The DNA of the CDR3 is TGTGCCAGCAGTCACGGGACAGGGGGCTCCTACGAGCAGTACTTC. Translated: CASSHGTGGSYEQYF.